This entry is about one T cell receptor (beta chain). Its recognized antigen is unknown. Base qualities were left out, and no much larger clone turns up one base away. Receptors were amplified or captured by 5' RACE. This sample was sequenced with an Illumina HiSeq 2000. A universal primer binding site was added through template switching, and the final cDNA carried a unique molecular identifier so that TCR cDNA molecules could be counted accurately. First-strand cDNA for TCR alpha and beta chains was synthesized from specific primers in the conserved constant-segment region. To control for contamination, every cDNA library carried two barcodes: a SMART-Mk sample barcode plus Illumina barcodes. TruSeq adapter sequences, together with Illumina sample barcodes, were added in two successive PCR steps. TCR alpha and beta cDNA libraries were sequenced on the Illumina HiSeq platform with custom primers. Per the original workflow: Raw reads were processed with MiGEC to extract unique molecular identifiers, and MiXCR was used to determine CDR3 positions. Recombination models were inferred per individual with the repgenHMM and IGoR tools using an EM algorithm. The analysis of shared clonotypes was done with the tcR package in R, with sharing normalized by the product of cloneset sizes. To study raw recombination without the effects of thymic and clonal selection, out-of-frame nonproductive sequences were analyzed. Starting from the raw public reads, TCRdb applied fastp trimming at Q25, assembled clones with MiXCR and retained in-frame beta chains. Here each entry gathers all rows of one CDR3 protein and keeps the most common genes and DNA. These V and J calls originate from TCRdb's pipeline instead of the authors' own analysis. In all, the sample holds around 370,000 distinct CDR3 sequences, and roughly 9% of those were seen once. The ten biggest clones cover 8.5% to 10% of the sample.

Every donor was a healthy Caucasian. The researchers also sequenced three unrelated adults who were not twins: a male aged 18 to 30, a male aged 50 to 59, and a female aged 50 to 59. Miltenyi CD45RO+ enrichment and human naive T-cell isolation kits were used to isolate memory (CD45RO+) and naive T cells from PBMC. The germline V gene (reference sequence) sets CDR1 to DFQATT and CDR2 to SNEGSKA. The CDR3, from cysteine to phenylalanine, totals 13 residues. This entry keeps only the CDR3 DNA: 39 bases, framed from base 1. These data are taken from a study of identical twins (dated by TCRdb to 2015 to 2016). Background on the whole study: To test whether fetal clonotypes persist, the study used deep sequencing on TCR alpha and beta repertoires from monozygotic twins, unrelated adults of various ages, and cord blood. To rule out contamination, replicate twin experiments were performed at different times with different library preparation protocols. The paper's findings and limits, for the study overall: In beta out-of-frame sequences, excess twin sharing was weaker, because having fewer shared sequences lowered the signal-to-noise ratio. Zero-insertion analyses could be partly confounded by invariant T cells such as MAIT and iNKT, though diverse VJ usage argued against such confounding for most clonotypes. Out-of-frame TCR alpha sharing in monozygotic twins was systematically underestimated by recombination models, whereas sharing between unrelated individuals was in agreement with the recombination models. Because the same donors could not be followed over many years, the conclusions relied on cross-sectional statistical analysis. Abundant cord blood beta clonotypes had fewer insertions, young adult naive repertoires showed a similar but weaker trend, and memory repertoires showed no such trend. Compared with coincidental sharing between unrelated individuals, out-of-frame TCR alpha sequences shared between twins had an excess of sequences with low generation probability.

The V gene is TRBV20-1 and the J gene is TRBJ2-1, with 9 junctional bases fitting TRBD2. The origin of this receptor is a woman aged 45-59 years in good health. The sequencing input was naive T cells sorted from blood. The cell subset or site label, read with the paper, signifies: cells isolated with a human naive T-cell isolation kit. Here is the DNA: TGCAGCTACCGGACTAGCGCCCACAATGAGCAGTTCTTC. It translates as CSYRTSAHNEQFF.